This T cell receptor (beta chain) stems from a study of blood T cell repertoires in COVID-19. Across the whole study: Whether acute or convalescent, the COVID-19 samples came from the United States, Italy and Spain.

V lost 5 bases and J lost 5; bases outside the gene matches: 9. The CDR3 has 15 residues. Germline V gene lookup returns CDR1 SGHTA and CDR2 FQGNSA. The assay was immunoSEQ multiplex PCR, and TCRdb's table has in-frame clones only and misses some. The sample lists tens of thousands of clones; 85% to 90% were seen once. Sequencing input: peripheral blood. The TCR originated in a man aged 60 to 75 with acute or convalescent COVID-19. This chain uses TRBV7-2 with TRBJ1-2; 9 nucleotides align to TRBD1. The CDR3 protein is CASSPTTGGWYGYTF. The CDR3 DNA follows: TGTGCCAGCAGCCCCACGACAGGGGGGTGGTATGGCTACACCTTC.